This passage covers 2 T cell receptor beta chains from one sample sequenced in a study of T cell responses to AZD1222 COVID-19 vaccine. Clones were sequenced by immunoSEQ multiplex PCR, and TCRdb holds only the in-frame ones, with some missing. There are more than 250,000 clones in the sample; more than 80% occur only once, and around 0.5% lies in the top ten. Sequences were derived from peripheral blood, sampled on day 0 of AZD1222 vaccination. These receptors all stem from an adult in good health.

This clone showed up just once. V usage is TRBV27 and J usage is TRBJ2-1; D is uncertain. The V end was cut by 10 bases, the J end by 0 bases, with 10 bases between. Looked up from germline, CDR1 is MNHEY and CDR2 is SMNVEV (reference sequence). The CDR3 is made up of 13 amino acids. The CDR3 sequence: CATHTSSYNEQFF. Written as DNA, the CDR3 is TGTGCCACCCACACGAGCTCCTACAATGAGCAGTTCTTC.

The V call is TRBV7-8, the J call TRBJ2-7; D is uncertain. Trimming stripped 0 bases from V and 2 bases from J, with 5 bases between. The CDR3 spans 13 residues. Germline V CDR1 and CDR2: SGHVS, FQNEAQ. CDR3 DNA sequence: TGTGCCAGCAGCTTAGCGGGTACCTACGAGCAGTACTTC. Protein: CASSLAGTYEQYF.